The sample holds many counts of the clone carrying this T cell receptor beta chain. Its antigen is unidentified. Making use of molecular barcodes, quantitative 5'-RACE generated TCR beta libraries. Via MiXCR, TCRdb re-called the 5' RACE reads, giving one row per CDR3 protein. The sample records approximately 220,000 distinct CDR3 sequences, roughly 24% being singletons. This record comes from a study of CD8 T cells in ankylosing spondylitis. Study findings and constraints: The authors reported significant enrichment of disease-linked clones in matched ankylosing spondylitis synovial fluid. Disease-linked clones displayed a CD8+ phenotype and appeared relatively rarely in peripheral blood. Prior literature has documented some motif variants in synovial fluid and blood from reactive arthritis.

The CDR3 spans 18 residues. Trimming removed 2 bases at V and 3 bases at J, with 20 bases between. CDR1 and CDR2 (germline): MGHRA, YSYEKL. Sample: blood, either unsorted or a sorted T cell fraction (not recorded which). The chain combines TRBV4-1 with TRBJ2-1, with a tentative D call TRBD1 (5 bases). The sequence was collected from a male donor with ankylosing spondylitis or in good health (not recorded which). The CDR3 spells CASSQFPQGGDSYNEQFF. DNA for the CDR3: TGCGCCAGCAGCCAATTTCCGCAGGGTGGGGATAGCTACAATGAGCAGTTCTTC.